One sample yielded the 20 T cell receptor beta chains listed below, sequenced in a study of shared clonotypes between healthy human individuals (dated by TCRdb to about 2020). The library was obtained by the immunoSEQ multiplex PCR assay. TCRdb re-hosts the immuneACCESS table, in-frame sequences only. Its copies lack some clones; in the studies checked, an unresolved V gene accounts for under half of them, and the cause for the rest is not known. In this sample the table shows 100,000 or so clones, more than 65% of which occur a single time. The top ten hold about 23% of the sample. The sequenced material came from memory CD8+ T cells sorted from blood. Read against the paper, the sample's cell subset or site label means: CD45RO+ cells pooled with CCR7-negative TemRA cells. These receptors originate from a woman under 40 in good health.

This clone came up many times. This chain uses TRBV4-1 with TRBJ2-7, with a tentative D call TRBD2 (5 bases). The CDR3 is 15 amino acids. Germline V CDR1 and CDR2: MGHRA, YSYEKL. Trimming cost V 0 bases and J 3 bases, with 12 bases left between them. The chain's CDR3 is CASSQDEGLIYEQYF. The CDR3 DNA follows: TGCGCCAGCAGCCAAGACGAGGGTCTGATCTACGAGCAGTACTTC.

This clone was found once. The J gene is TRBJ1-5, the V gene TRBV9, with 10 bases identical to TRBD1. Looked up from germline, CDR1 is SGDLS and CDR2 is YYNGEE. CDR3 length: 14 amino acids. The junction had 4 bases not matched to a gene; V was cut back by 3 bases and J by 7 bases. The CDR3 loop is CASSGGTGEQPQHF. DNA of the CDR3: TGTGCCAGCAGCGGGGGGACAGGGGAACAGCCCCAGCATTTT.

The rearrangement uses TRBV7-9 and TRBJ2-7; D is possibly TRBD2 (6 bases). The germline gives CDR1 SEHNR, CDR2 FQNEAQ (reference sequence). The CDR3 is 14 amino acids. Trimming removed 3 bases at V and 2 bases at J, with 11 bases between. CDR3 sequence reads: CASSLIGGPYEQYF. Here the CDR3 DNA reads TGTGCCAGCAGCTTGATCGGGGGACCCTACGAGCAGTACTTC.

This sequence joins TRBV21-1 and TRBJ2-7; the tabulated D call, TRBD2, remains unverified against the DNA. TRBV21-1 is shown as a pseudogene. CDR3 length: 11 residues. CDR3: CASNTSYEQYF. For the CDR3, the DNA is TGTGCCAGCAATACGAGCTACGAGCAGTACTTC.

V is TRBV28 and J is TRBJ2-6; perhaps TRBD2 as D (5 bases). The CDR3 consists of 18 residues. CDR1 MDHEN and CDR2 SYDVKM come from the germline V gene. The V gene lost 5 bases and the J gene lost 0 bases, with 17 bases spanning the gap. CDR3 nucleotides: TGTGCCAGCAGTCCCCCGGACTGGTCCGCCTCTGGGGCCAACGTCCTGACTTTC. As protein: CASSPPDWSASGANVLTF.

This rearrangement joins TRBV7-9 to TRBJ2-5; 14 positions match TRBD2. Germline loops: CDR1 SEHNR, CDR2 FQNEAQ (reference sequence). The CDR3 length is 16 residues. V shed 4 bases and J 4 bases; nucleotides not matched to a gene: 5. CDR3 sequence reads: CASSSSTSGRGETQYF. The CDR3 region has the DNA TGTGCCAGCAGCTCTTCGACTAGCGGGAGGGGAGAGACCCAGTACTTC.

This clone has at least ten counts. The rearrangement links TRBV27 to TRBJ1-1, with 7 nucleotides matching TRBD1. Unmatched junction bases numbered 12, after V lost 5 bases and J lost 6 bases. CDR1 is MNHEY, CDR2 SMNVEV, per germline (reference sequence). CDR3 size: 15 residues. CDR3 region: CASSPRTGGMAEAFF. For the CDR3, the DNA is TGTGCCAGCAGTCCCCGGACAGGCGGAATGGCTGAAGCTTTCTTT.

The chain employs TRBV5-4 and TRBJ1-1; D gene ambiguous. Germline lookup yields CDR1 SGHNT and CDR2 YYREEE (reference sequence). Deletions cut 5 bases from V and 1 base from J, with 6 bases between. This CDR3 has 12 residues. CDR3 residues: CASSSGNTEAFF. The CDR3, as DNA: TGTGCCAGCAGTAGCGGGAACACTGAAGCTTTCTTT.

The V gene is TRBV15, the J gene TRBJ2-6; D possibly matches TRBD1 or TRBD2 (6 bases each). Trimming took off 3 bases at V and 4 bases at J, with 13 bases between the two ends. This CDR3 contains 16 residues. Per germline, CDR1 LNHNV and CDR2 YYDKDF (reference sequence). CDR3 in DNA: TGTGCCACCAGCAGCACAGGGACTTCGGGGGCCAACGTCCTGACTTTC. Translated: CATSSTGTSGANVLTF.

This chain joins TRBV7-7 and TRBJ1-1; TRBD1 might be the D (6 bases). This CDR3 is 13 amino acids long. CDR1 and CDR2 (germline): SSHAT, FNYEAQ (reference sequence). V was trimmed by 1 base and J by 3 bases, leaving 6 bases between them. This CDR3 reads CASSLGTDTEAFF. The CDR3 bases are TGTGCCAGCAGCTTAGGGACAGACACTGAAGCTTTCTTT.

The gene calls are TRBV2 and TRBJ1-1; D is unclear. CDR1 and CDR2 (germline): SNHLY, FYNNEI. Trimming cost V 6 bases and J 11 bases, with 16 bases left between them. This CDR3 is built from 12 residues. The CDR3 protein is CASSDEPLRAFF. In nucleotides, the CDR3 is TGTGCCAGCAGCGACGAACCCCTAAGGGCTTTCTTT.

The CDR3, as DNA: TGTGCCAGTACGGCCGGGACCCTTCTCTACAATGAGCAGTTCTTC. Translation: CASTAGTLLYNEQFF. The chain joins TRBV19 to TRBJ2-1, with D possibly called TRBD1 or TRBD2 (5 bases each). The V gene's germline CDR1 is LNHDA and CDR2 SQIVND (reference sequence). This CDR3 spans 15 amino acids. V was clipped by 7 bases and J by 3 bases, with 16 bases between them.

The V gene is TRBV7-2, the J gene TRBJ2-7; TRBD2 agrees at 12 bases. Germline V CDR1 and CDR2: SGHTA, FQGNSA. The CDR3 contains 14 residues. The junction had 1 base not matched to a gene; V was cut back by 4 bases and J by 3 bases. The DNA of the CDR3 is TGTGCCAGCAGCTGGACTAGCGGGATCTACGAGCAGTACTTC. Its protein product is CASSWTSGIYEQYF.

This clone was counted a single time. The V and J genes are TRBV2 and TRBJ1-5; 7 bases align to TRBD1. Per germline, CDR1 SNHLY and CDR2 FYNNEI. The CDR3 is 14 amino acids. J gave up 7 bases and V 6 bases, and 9 bases lay outside the gene matches. This CDR3 is CASRGRQGVQPQHF. Here the CDR3 DNA reads TGTGCCAGCAGGGGTCGACAGGGTGTGCAGCCCCAGCATTTT.

This clone was detected only once. J is TRBJ2-1 and V is TRBV6-4, with 10 bases fitting TRBD2. Per the germline V gene, CDR1 is MRHNA and CDR2 is SNTAGT. This CDR3 is 15 amino acids long. The V and J ends lost 3 bases and 2 bases, in that order; junction bases with no gene match: 1. CDR3 DNA: TGTGCCAGCAGTGAAGCGGGAGGGACCTACAATGAGCAGTTCTTC. Its protein is CASSEAGGTYNEQFF.

The chain combines TRBV9 with TRBJ1-1; possible D gene TRBD1, 5 bases. The CDR3 length is 17 residues. The V gene's germline CDR1 is SGDLS and CDR2 YYNGEE. The ends were cut back, 0 bases at V and 4 bases at J, with 19 bases in the middle. CDR3 sequence: CASSVVVGREAGTEAFF. CDR3 bases: TGTGCCAGCAGCGTAGTTGTGGGGCGTGAGGCGGGCACTGAAGCTTTCTTT. The full variable domain, with the rest looked up from reference TRBV9 and TRBJ1-1, is DSGVTQTPKHLITATGQRVTLRCSPRSGDLSVYWYQQSLDQGLQFLIQYYNGEERAKGNILERFSAQQFPDLHSELNLSSLELGDSALYFCASSVVVGREAGTEAFFGQGTRLTVV.

The chain couples TRBV6-1 to TRBJ2-1; D is uncertain. V lost 3 bases, J lost 7 bases, and 10 bases lay in between. The CDR3 is made up of 13 amino acids. Germline V gene data show CDR1 as MNHNS and CDR2 as SASEGT. The DNA of the CDR3 is TGTGCCAGCAGTGAGAAGGAACTGAATGAGCAGTTCTTC. Translation gives CASSEKELNEQFF.

This clone was detected only a few times. The V gene is TRBV6-4, the J gene TRBJ2-3; 8 bases are shared with TRBD1. This CDR3 is 16 amino acids long. After removal of 0 bases from V and 4 bases from J, the junction contained 6 bases not matched to a gene. Germline V gene lookup returns CDR1 MRHNA and CDR2 SNTAGT. The CDR3 sequence: CASSDSNSGGADTQYF. The CDR3, as DNA: TGTGCCAGCAGTGACTCGAATTCAGGGGGCGCAGATACGCAGTATTTT.

The chain has TRBV7-9 and TRBJ2-1; D remains unclear. V was trimmed by 5 bases and J by 2 bases, leaving 16 bases between them. CDR1 and CDR2 (germline): SEHNR, FQNEAQ (reference sequence). The CDR3 sequence is 16 residues long. CDR3 amino acids: CASSPDGLFPYNEQFF. The DNA for the CDR3 is TGTGCCAGCAGCCCGGACGGTCTGTTCCCCTACAATGAGCAGTTCTTC.

In its sample, this clone was seen a few times. The chain has TRBV28 and TRBJ1-5, with TRBD1 matching 9 bases. This CDR3 region has 16 residues. Germline V gene sequence: CDR1 MDHEN, CDR2 SYDVKM. Trimming cost V 6 bases and J 5 bases; bases outside gene matches: 11. As DNA, the CDR3 is TGTGCCAGCAGGGAGGGTAGACAGGGGGAATATCAGCCCCAGCATTTT. It is translated as CASREGRQGEYQPQHF.